The rows below give T cell receptor beta chains drawn from one sample of a study of early T cells in non-severe SARS-CoV-2 infection. TCRdb called the 5' RACE reads again in MiXCR, with one record for every CDR3 protein. The sample records under 30,000 distinct CDR3 sequences, about 5.3% being singletons. The sample taken for sequencing was whole blood. The receptors derive from an adult who was a healthcare worker with PCR-confirmed SARS-CoV-2 infection or an uninfected control (not recorded which). CDR3s include the opening cysteine and the closing phenylalanine or tryptophan. D genes are given only for firm matches. A clone size is listed for some rows: how often the clone was seen (once, few, many), or a class if it is expanded.

13	TRBV30	TRBJ2-5	.	many	TGTGCCTGGAGTGTACTATGGGGAGAGACCCAGTACTTC	CAWSVLWGETQYF
16	TRBV27	TRBJ2-3	TRBD2	few	TGTGCCAGCAGTTCCTGGACTAGCGGGGTCACAGATACGCAGTATTTT	CASSSWTSGVTDTQYF
13	TRBV7-8	TRBJ2-1	.	many	TGTGCCAGCAGCCGCTCGGAACCCGGAGAGCAGTTCTTC	CASSRSEPGEQFF
14	TRBV25-1	TRBJ1-6	.	many	TGTGCCAGCGCCCAGACATGGGTCAATTCACCCCTCCACTTT	CASAQTWVNSPLHF
15	TRBV5-1	TRBJ1-1	.	many	TGCGCCAGCAGCAGAACGGGACAAACGAACACTGAAGCTTTCTTT	CASSRTGQTNTEAFF
16	TRBV28	TRBJ1-5	TRBD1	many	TGTGCCAGCAGTCACCTAGACAGGGTTGGTAATCAGCCCCAGCATTTT	CASSHLDRVGNQPQHF
14	TRBV6-4	TRBJ2-7	.	many	TGTGCCAGCAGTTCTCCACCTAGGGCCTACGAGCAGTACTTC	CASSSPPRAYEQYF
15	TRBV27	TRBJ1-2	.	many	TGTGCCAGCAGTTTATCAAGGGGGGGGCTGAATGGCTACACCTTC	CASSLSRGGLNGYTF
13	TRBV3-1	TRBJ2-3	.	many	TGTGCCAGCAGCCCGAGGATCGCAGATACGCAGTATTTT	CASSPRIADTQYF
15	TRBV19	TRBJ2-7	TRBD1	many	TGTGCCAGTAGTAAGGAGGACAGGGTCGGCTACGAGCAGTACTTC	CASSKEDRVGYEQYF
15	TRBV6-5	TRBJ2-3	.	.	TGTGCCAGCAGAGTAGCTCCATCTGCCACAGATACGCAGTGTTTT	CASRVAPSATDTQCF
17	TRBV27	TRBJ2-1	TRBD2	many	TGTGCCAGCAGTAAACCACTAGCGGGAGGCCTTCAAGTTGAGCAGTTCTTC	CASSKPLAGGLQVEQFF
14	TRBV19	TRBJ2-7	.	many	TGTGCCAGTAGTCAAAGCGGATCCTCCTACGAGCAGTACTTC	CASSQSGSSYEQYF
11	TRBV29-1	TRBJ1-1	TRBD1	many	TGCAGCGCCTACAGGGGCGGCGAAGCTTTCTTT	CSAYRGGEAFF
15	TRBV2	TRBJ2-7	TRBD2	many	TGTGCCAGCAATCCCCCGGGACTAGCGGACTACGAGCAGTACTTC	CASNPPGLADYEQYF
13	TRBV12-3/TRBV12-4	TRBJ1-2	.	many	TGTGCCAGCAGTTTAGCACACGGGGAGGGCTACACCTTC	CASSLAHGEGYTF
12	TRBV20-1	TRBJ2-3	.	many	TGCAGTGTAGGTGGGATCACAGATACGCAGTATTTT	CSVGGITDTQYF
16	TRBV19	TRBJ2-4	TRBD2	many	TGTGCCAGTAGTAAGCACGGGACTAGCGAGAAAAACATTCAGTACTTC	CASSKHGTSEKNIQYF